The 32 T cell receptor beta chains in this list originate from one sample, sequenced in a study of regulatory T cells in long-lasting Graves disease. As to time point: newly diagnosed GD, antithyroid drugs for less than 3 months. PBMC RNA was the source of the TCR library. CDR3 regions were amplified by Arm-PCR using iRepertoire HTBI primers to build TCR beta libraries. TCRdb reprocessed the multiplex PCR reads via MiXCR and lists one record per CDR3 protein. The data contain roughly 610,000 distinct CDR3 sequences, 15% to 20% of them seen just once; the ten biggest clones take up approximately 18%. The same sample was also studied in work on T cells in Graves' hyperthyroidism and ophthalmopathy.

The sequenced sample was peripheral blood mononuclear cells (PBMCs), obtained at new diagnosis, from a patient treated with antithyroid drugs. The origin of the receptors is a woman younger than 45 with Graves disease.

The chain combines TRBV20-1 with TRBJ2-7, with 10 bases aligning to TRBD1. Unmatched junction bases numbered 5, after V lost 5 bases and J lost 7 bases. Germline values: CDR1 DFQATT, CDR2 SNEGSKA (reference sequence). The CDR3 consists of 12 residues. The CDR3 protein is CSASTGGGEQYF. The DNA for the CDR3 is TGCAGTGCTTCGACAGGGGGCGGTGAGCAGTACTTC.

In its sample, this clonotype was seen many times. This CDR3 reads CASSSSGAQWTDTQYF. The CDR3 DNA follows: TGTGCCAGCAGTTCTTCAGGGGCGCAATGGACAGATACGCAGTATTTT. The chain carries TRBV28 and TRBJ2-3, with D perhaps TRBD1 (6 bases). The CDR3 has 16 residues. Germline CDR1 and CDR2: MDHEN and SYDVKM. V lost 4 bases and J lost 3, with 17 bases in between.

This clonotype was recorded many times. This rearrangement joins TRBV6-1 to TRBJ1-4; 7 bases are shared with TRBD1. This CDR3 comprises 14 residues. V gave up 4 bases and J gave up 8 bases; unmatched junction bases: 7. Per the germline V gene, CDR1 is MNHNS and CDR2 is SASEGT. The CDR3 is CASSGGGATEKLFF. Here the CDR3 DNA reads TGTGCCAGCAGTGGAGGGGGCGCGACGGAAAAACTGTTTTTT.

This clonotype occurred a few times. The CDR3 DNA is TGTGCCAGTTCTCAGGGGGGAGTAGGCAAAAACATTCAGTACTTC. It specifies CASSQGGVGKNIQYF. The chain combines TRBV7-2 with TRBJ2-4, with a possible D match to TRBD1 (7 bases). V lost 9 bases and J 3 bases, leaving 18 bases between the germline ends. Germline V gene sequence: CDR1 SGHTA, CDR2 FQGNSA. CDR3 length equals 15 residues.

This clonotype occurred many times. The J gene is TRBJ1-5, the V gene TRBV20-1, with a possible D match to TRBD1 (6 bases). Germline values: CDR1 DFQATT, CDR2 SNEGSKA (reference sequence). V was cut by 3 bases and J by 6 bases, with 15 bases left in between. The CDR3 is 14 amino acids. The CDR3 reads CSASRGGTAQPQHF. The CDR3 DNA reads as TGCAGTGCTAGTAGGGGGGGAACCGCTCAGCCCCAGCATTTT.

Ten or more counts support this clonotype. CDR3: CASRGQATPYEQYF. The CDR3 DNA reads as TGTGCCAGCAGGGGACAGGCTACCCCCTACGAGCAGTACTTC. This rearrangement joins TRBV6-1 to TRBJ2-7; 8 nucleotides align to TRBD1. This CDR3 contains 14 residues. CDR1 is MNHNS and CDR2 is SASEGT in the germline V gene. With V trimmed by 6 bases and J by 2 bases, 6 bases remained unmatched.

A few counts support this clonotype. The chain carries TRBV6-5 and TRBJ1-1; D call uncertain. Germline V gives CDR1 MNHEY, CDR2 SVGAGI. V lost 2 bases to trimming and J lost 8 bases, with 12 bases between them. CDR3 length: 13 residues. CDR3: CASSYRAANEAFF. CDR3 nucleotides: TGTGCCAGCAGTTACAGGGCAGCTAACGAAGCTTTCTTT.

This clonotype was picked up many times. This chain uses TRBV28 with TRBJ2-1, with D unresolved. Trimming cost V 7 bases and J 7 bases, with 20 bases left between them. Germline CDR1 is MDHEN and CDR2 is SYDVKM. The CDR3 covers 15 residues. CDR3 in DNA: TGTGCCAGCAAGGCCCTCGGGCCGGCCTGGAATGAGCAGTTCTTC. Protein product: CASKALGPAWNEQFF.

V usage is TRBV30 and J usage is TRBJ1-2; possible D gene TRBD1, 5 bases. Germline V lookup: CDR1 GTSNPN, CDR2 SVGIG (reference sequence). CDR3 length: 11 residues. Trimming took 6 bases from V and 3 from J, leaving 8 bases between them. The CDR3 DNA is TGTGCCTGCGCAGGGTACTATGGCTACACCTTC. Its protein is CACAGYYGYTF.

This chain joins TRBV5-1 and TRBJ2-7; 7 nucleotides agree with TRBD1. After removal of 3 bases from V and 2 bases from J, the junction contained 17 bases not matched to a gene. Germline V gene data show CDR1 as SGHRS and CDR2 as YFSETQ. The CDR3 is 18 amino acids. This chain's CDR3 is CASSSLGSGTGDPYEQYF. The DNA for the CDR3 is TGCGCCAGCAGCTCACTCGGTAGTGGCACAGGGGATCCCTACGAGCAGTACTTC.

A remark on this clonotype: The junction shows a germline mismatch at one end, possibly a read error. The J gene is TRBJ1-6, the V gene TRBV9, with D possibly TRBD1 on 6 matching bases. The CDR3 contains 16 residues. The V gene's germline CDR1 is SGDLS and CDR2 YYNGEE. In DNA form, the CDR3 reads TGTGCCAGCACCCCCGGACAGAGTTCCTATAATTCGCCCCTCCACTTT. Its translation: CASTPGQSSYNSPLHF.

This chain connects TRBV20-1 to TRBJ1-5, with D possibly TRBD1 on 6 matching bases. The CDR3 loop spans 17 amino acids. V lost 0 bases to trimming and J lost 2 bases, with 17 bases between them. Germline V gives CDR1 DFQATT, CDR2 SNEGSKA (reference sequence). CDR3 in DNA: TGCAGTGCTAGAGAAACCAAGGGGGGGAATGGCAATCAGCCCCAGCATTTT. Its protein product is CSARETKGGNGNQPQHF.

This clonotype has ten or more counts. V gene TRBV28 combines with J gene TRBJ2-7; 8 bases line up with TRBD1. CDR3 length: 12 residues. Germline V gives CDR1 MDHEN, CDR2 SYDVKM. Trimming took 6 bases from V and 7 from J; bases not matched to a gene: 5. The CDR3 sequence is CASRTGVREQYF. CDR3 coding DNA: TGTGCCAGCAGGACAGGGGTCAGGGAGCAGTACTTC.

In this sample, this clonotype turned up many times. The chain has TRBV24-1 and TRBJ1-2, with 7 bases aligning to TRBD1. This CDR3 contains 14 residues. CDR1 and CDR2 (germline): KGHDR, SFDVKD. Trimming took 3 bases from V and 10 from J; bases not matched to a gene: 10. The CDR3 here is CATSDPTSGTAYTF. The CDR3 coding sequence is TGTGCCACCAGTGATCCTACCTCCGGGACAGCCTACACCTTC.

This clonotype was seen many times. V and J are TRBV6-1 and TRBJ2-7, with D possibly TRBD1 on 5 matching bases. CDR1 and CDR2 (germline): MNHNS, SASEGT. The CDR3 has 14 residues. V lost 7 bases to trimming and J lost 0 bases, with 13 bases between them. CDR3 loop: CASNNPGPSYEQYF. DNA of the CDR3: TGTGCCAGCAACAATCCAGGGCCCTCCTACGAGCAGTACTTC.

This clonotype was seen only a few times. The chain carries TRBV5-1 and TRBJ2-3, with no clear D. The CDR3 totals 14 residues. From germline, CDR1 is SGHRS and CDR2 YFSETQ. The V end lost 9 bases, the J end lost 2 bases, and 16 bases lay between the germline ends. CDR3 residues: CATAEAPFTDTQYF. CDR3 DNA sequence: TGCGCCACCGCCGAGGCCCCCTTCACAGATACGCAGTATTTT.

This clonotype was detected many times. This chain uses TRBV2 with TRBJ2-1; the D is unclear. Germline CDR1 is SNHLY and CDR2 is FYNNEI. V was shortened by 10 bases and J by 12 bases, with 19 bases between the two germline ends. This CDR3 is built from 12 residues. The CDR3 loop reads CAIKDSSSAQFF. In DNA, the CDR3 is TGTGCCATCAAAGATTCTTCTTCCGCGCAGTTCTTC.

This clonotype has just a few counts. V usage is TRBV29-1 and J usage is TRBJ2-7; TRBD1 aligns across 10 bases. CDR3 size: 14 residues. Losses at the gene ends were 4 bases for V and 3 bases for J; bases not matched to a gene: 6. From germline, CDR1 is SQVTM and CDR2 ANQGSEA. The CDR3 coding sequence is TGCAGCGTTGCCCGACAGGGGGCTAGCTACGAGCAGTACTTC. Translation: CSVARQGASYEQYF.

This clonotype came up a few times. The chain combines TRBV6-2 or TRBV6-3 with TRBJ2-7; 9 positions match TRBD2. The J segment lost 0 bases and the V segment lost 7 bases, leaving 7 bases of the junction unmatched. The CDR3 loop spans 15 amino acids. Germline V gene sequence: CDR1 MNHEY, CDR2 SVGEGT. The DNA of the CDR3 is TGTGCCAGCAAATCGCTAGCGGGAAGCTCCTACGAGCAGTACTTC. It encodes CASKSLAGSSYEQYF.

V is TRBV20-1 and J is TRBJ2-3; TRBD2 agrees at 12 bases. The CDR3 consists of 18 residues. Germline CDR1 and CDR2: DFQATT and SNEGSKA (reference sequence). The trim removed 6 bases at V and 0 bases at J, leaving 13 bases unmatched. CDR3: CSAHRPGLAGSSTDTQYF. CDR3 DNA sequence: TGCAGTGCACATCGCCCGGGACTAGCGGGTTCTAGCACAGATACGCAGTATTTT.

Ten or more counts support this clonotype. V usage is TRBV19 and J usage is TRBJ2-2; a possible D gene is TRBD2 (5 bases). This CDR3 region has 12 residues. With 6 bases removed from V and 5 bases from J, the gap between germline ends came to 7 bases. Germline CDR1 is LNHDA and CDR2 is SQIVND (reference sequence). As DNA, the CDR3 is TGTGCCAGTAGGGGAGTAACCGGGGAGCTGTTTTTT. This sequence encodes CASRGVTGELFF.

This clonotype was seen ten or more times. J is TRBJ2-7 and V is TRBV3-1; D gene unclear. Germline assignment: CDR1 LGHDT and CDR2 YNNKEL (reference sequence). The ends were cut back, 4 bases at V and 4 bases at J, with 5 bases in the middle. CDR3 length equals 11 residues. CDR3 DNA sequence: TGTGCCAGCAGCCTCCTTTACGAGCAGTACTTC. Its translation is CASSLLYEQYF.

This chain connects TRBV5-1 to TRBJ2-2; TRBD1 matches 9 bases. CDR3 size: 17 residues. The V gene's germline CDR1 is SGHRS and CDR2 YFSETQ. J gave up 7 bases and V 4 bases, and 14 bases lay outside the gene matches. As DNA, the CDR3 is TGCGCCAGCAGCCCAGAGGGTAACAGGGGGCGTAGCGGGGAGCTGTTTTTT. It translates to CASSPEGNRGRSGELFF.

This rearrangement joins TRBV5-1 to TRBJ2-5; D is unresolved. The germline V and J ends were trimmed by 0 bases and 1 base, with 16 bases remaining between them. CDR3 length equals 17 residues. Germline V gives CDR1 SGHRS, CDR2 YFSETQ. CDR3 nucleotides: TGCGCCAGCAGCTTGGCCCCCCCGACGCATGTCCAAGAGACCCAGTACTTC. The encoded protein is CASSLAPPTHVQETQYF.

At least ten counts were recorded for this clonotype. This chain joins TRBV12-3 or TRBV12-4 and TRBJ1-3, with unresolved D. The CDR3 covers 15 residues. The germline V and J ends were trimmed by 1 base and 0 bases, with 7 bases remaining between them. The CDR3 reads CASSLVFGSGNTIYF. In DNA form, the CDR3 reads TGTGCCAGCAGTTTAGTATTTGGCTCTGGAAACACCATATATTTT.

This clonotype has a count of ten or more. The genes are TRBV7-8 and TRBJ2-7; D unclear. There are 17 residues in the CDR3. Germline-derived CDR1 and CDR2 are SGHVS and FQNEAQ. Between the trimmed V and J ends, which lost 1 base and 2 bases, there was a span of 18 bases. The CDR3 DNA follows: TGTGCCAGCAGCTTAGGGGTACGGGTTCGAGCCCCCTACGAGCAGTACTTC. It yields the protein CASSLGVRVRAPYEQYF.

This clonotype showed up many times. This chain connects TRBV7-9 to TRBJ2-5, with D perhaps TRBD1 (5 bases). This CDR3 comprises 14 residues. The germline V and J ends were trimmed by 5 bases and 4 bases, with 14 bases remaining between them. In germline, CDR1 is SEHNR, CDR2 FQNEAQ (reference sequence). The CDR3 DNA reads TGTGCCAGCAGCCAGAAAGGGGTGGGAGAGACCCAGTACTTC. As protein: CASSQKGVGETQYF.

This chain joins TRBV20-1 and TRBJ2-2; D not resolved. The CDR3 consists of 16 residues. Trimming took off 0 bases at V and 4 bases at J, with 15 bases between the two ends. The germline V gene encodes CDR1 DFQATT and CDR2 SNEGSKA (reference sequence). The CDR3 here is CSARDRVLAATGELFF. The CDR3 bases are TGCAGTGCTAGAGATCGTGTACTTGCGGCCACCGGGGAGCTGTTTTTT.

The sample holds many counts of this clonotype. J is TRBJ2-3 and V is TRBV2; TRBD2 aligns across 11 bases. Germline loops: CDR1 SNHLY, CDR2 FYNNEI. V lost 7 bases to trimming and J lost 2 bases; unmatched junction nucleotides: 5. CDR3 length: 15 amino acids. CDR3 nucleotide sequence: TGTGCCAGCACCACGGGACTAGCGGACACAGATACGCAGTATTTT. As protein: CASTTGLADTDTQYF.

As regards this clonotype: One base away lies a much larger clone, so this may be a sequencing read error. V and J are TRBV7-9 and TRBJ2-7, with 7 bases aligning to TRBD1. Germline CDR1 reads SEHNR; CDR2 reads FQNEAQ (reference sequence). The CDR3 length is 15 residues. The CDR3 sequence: CTSSLRGQSSYEQYF. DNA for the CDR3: TGTACCAGCAGCTTAAGGGGACAGAGCTCCTACGAGCAGTACTTC.

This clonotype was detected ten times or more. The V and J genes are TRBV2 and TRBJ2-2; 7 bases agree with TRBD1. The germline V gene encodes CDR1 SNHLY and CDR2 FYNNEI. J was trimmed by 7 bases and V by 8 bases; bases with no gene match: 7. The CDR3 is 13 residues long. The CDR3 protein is CASGSQGVGELFF. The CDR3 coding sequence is TGTGCCAGCGGGTCGCAGGGGGTCGGGGAGCTGTTTTTT.

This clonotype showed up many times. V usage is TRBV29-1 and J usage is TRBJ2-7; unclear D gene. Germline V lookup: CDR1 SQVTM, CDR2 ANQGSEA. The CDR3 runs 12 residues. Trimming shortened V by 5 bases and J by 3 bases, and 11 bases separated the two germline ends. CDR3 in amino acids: CSVQDGDYEQYF. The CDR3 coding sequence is TGCAGCGTTCAGGATGGAGACTACGAGCAGTACTTC.